This T cell receptor (beta chain) was found in a study of shared clonotypes between healthy human individuals. General observations from the study: Sampling was confined to blood; repertoires within tissues likely differ.

Trimming took 3 bases from V and 4 from J; bases not matched to a gene: 7. From germline, CDR1 is SQVTM and CDR2 ANQGSEA. The CDR3 is 15 residues long. CD4+ cell separation produced CD45RA+ naive and CD45RA-negative memory subsets. On this clone: What it recognizes is unknown.

As originally analysed: Filtering of immunoSEQ junctional sequences could not match full-length read filtering. Profiled with immunoSEQ multiplex PCR; TCRdb holds only in-frame clones, not every one. That table furnishes V, J and clone size, whereas the DNA furnished D and trimming. The sample records approximately 700,000 clones, around three quarters being singletons. The specimen sequenced was memory CD4+ T cells sorted from blood. Subset specified: CD45RA-negative fraction. The chain combines TRBV29-1 with TRBJ1-4; 8 bases align to TRBD1. The TCR was taken from a woman younger than 45 in good health. This CDR3 reads CSVEGVTGDNEKLFF. The CDR3 DNA follows: TGCAGCGTTGAGGGGGTGACAGGGGATAATGAAAAACTGTTTTTT.